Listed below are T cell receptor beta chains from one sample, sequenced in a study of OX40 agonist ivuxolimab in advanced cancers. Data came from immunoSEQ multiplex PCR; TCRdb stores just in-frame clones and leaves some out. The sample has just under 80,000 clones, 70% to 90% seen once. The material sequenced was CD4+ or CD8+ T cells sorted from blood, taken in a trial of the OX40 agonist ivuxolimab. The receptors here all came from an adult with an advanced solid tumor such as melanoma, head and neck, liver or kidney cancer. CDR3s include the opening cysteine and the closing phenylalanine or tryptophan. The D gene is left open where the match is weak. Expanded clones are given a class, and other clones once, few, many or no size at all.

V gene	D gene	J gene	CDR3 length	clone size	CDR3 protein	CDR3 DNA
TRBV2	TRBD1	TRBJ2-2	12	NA	CASSGQGWELFF	TGTGCCAGCAGTGGACAGGGTTGGGAGCTGTTTTTT
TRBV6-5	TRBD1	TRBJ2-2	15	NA	CASSHRGLNTGELFF	TGTGCCAGCAGCCACAGGGGATTGAACACCGGGGAGCTGTTTTTT
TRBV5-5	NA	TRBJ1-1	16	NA	CASSPSSGHGGTEAFF	TGTGCCAGCAGCCCTAGTTCGGGACACGGGGGCACTGAAGCTTTCTTT
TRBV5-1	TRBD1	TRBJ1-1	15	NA	CASSSERTGYTEAFF	TGCGCCAGCAGCTCCGAGAGGACAGGGTACACTGAAGCTTTCTTT
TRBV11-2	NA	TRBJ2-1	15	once	CASSFGRRGYNEQFF	TGTGCCAGCAGCTTTGGTCGGAGGGGCTACAATGAGCAGTTCTTC
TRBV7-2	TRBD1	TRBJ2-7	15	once	CASSLRQGATYEQYF	TGTGCCAGCAGCTTACGTCAGGGGGCTACCTACGAGCAGTACTTC
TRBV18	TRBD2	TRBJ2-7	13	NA	CASSGGRAGEQYF	TGTGCCAGCTCAGGCGGGAGGGCCGGCGAGCAGTACTTC
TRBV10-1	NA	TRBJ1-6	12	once	CASSGANSPLHF	TGCGCCAGCAGTGGGGCGAATTCACCCCTCCACTTT
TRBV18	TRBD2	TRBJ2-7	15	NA	CASLPRSGRSYEQYF	TGTGCCAGCTTGCCTAGAAGCGGGAGATCCTACGAGCAGTACTTC
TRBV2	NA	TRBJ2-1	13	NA	CASSAVEFNEQFF	TGTGCCAGCAGTGCGGTCGAGTTCAATGAGCAGTTCTTC
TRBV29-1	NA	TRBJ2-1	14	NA	CSVSLGQGRNEQFF	TGCAGCGTTTCTTTAGGGCAGGGCAGGAATGAGCAGTTCTTC
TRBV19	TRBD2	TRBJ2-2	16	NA	CASRLGGRAGEIELFF	TGTGCCAGTAGGTTAGGTGGGAGGGCAGGTGAGATAGAGCTGTTTTTT
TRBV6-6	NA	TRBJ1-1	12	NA	CASQMAGKGAFF	TGTGCCAGCCAAATGGCCGGCAAGGGAGCTTTCTTT
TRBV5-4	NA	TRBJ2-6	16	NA	CASSSGLRSGANVLTF	TGTGCCAGCAGCTCAGGACTGCGCTCTGGGGCCAACGTCCTGACTTTC
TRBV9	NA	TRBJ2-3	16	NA	CASSVGWPSPTDTQYF	TGTGCCAGCAGCGTAGGTTGGCCCAGCCCAACAGATACGCAGTATTTT
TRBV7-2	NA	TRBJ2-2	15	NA	CASSPRPGNTGELFF	TGTGCCAGCAGCCCAAGGCCAGGCAACACCGGGGAGCTGTTTTTT
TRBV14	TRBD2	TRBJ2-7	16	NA	CASSQGGLAGAYEQYF	TGTGCCAGCAGCCAAGGGGGACTAGCGGGGGCCTACGAGCAGTACTTC
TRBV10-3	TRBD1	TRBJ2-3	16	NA	CAISDSGTGGRDTQYF	TGTGCCATCAGTGACTCGGGGACAGGGGGGAGAGATACGCAGTATTTT
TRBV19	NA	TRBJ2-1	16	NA	CASSIGGLGSYNEQFF	TGTGCCAGTAGTATAGGGGGGCTGGGTTCCTACAATGAGCAGTTCTTC
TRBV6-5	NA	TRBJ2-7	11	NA	CASSYEGPQYF	TGTGCCAGCAGTTACGAAGGACCCCAGTACTTC
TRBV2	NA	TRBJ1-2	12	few	CASRGAGDGYTF	TGTGCCAGCAGGGGGGCCGGGGATGGCTACACCTTC
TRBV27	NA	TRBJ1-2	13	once	CASSPQASYGYTF	TGTGCCAGCAGCCCCCAGGCCTCCTATGGCTACACCTTC
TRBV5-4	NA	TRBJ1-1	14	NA	CASSSLGANTEAFF	TGTGCCAGCAGTTCGTTGGGGGCTAACACTGAAGCTTTCTTT
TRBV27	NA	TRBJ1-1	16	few	CASSLTPPGGGTEAFF	TGTGCCAGCAGTTTAACCCCTCCGGGGGGTGGGACTGAAGCTTTCTTT
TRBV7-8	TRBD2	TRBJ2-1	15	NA	CASSFSSGGTIEQFF	TGTGCCAGCAGCTTTAGTAGCGGGGGCACTATTGAGCAGTTCTTC
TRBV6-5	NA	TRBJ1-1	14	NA	CASSRAGQGAEAFF	TGTGCCAGCAGTAGGGCCGGCCAGGGTGCTGAAGCTTTCTTT
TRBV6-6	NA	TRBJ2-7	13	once	CASSRAGSYEQYF	TGTGCCAGCAGTCGGGCAGGGTCCTACGAGCAGTACTTC
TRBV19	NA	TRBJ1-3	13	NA	CASSIGSGNTIYF	TGTGCCAGTAGTATAGGCTCTGGAAACACCATATATTTT
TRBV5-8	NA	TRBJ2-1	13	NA	CASVGSTYNEQFF	TGTGCCAGCGTCGGGAGCACCTACAATGAGCAGTTCTTC
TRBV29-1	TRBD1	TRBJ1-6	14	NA	CSVADRASDSPLHF	TGCAGCGTAGCTGACAGGGCCTCGGATTCACCCCTCCACTTT
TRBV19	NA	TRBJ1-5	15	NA	CASSISGGSNQPQHF	TGTGCCAGTAGTATATCGGGGGGGTCGAATCAGCCCCAGCATTTT
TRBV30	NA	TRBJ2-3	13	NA	CAWRLPPTDTQYF	TGTGCCTGGAGACTACCCCCAACAGATACGCAGTATTTT
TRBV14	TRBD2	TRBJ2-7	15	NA	CASSLSGGFSYEQYF	TGTGCCAGCAGCCTTAGCGGGGGGTTCTCCTACGAGCAGTACTTC
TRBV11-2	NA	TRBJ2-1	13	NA	CASSLTDYNEQFF	TGTGCCAGCAGCTTAACAGATTACAATGAGCAGTTCTTC
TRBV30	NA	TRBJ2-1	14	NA	CAWSKRSSYNEQFF	TGTGCCTGGAGTAAGCGGAGCTCCTACAATGAGCAGTTCTTC
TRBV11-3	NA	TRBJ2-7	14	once	CASRLSPGSYEQYF	TGTGCCAGCAGACTCAGTCCAGGCTCCTACGAGCAGTACTTC
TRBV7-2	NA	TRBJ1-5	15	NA	CASSLVGSRGSPQHF	TGTGCCAGCAGCTTAGTTGGGTCGCGGGGTTCGCCCCAGCATTTT